This T cell receptor (beta chain) was sequenced for a study of T cell responses to AZD1222 COVID-19 vaccine. General observations from the study: Recipients of two AZD1222 doses showed rising Spike-specific TCR breadth and depth. Only five to seven AZD1222 recipients tested seropositive at baseline. Unmutated variant regions reportedly attract nearly half of all spike-specific TCRs. White British ancestry dominated among donors, who included more females, and clonal diversity was possibly underestimated.

The CDR3 loop spans 15 amino acids. V shed 3 bases and J 4 bases; nucleotides not matched to a gene: 7. CDR1 SGHRS and CDR2 YFSETQ come from the germline V gene. The sample holds a few counts of this clone. Its antigen remains unidentified. Here immunoSEQ multiplex PCR was the method, and the copy in TCRdb shows in-frame clones only, minus some. The sample holds about 110,000 clones, roughly 90% seen once. The input for sequencing was peripheral blood, taken on day 0 of MenACWY control vaccination. The clonotype comes from an adult in good health. The rearrangement links TRBV5-1 to TRBJ1-1, with 9 bases fitting TRBD1. The CDR3 loop is CASSWQGQGGTEAFF. Here the CDR3 DNA reads TGCGCCAGCAGCTGGCAGGGACAGGGAGGCACTGAAGCTTTCTTT. The complete variable domain, with remaining parts taken from reference TRBV5-1 and TRBJ1-1, reads KAGVTQTPRYLIKTRGQQVTLSCSPISGHRSVSWYQQTPGQGLQFLFEYFSETQRNKGNFPGRFSGRQFSNSRSEMNVSTLELGDSALYLCASSWQGQGGTEAFFGQGTRLTVV.